Listed below are T cell receptor beta chains from one sample, sequenced in a study of shared clonotypes between healthy human individuals. Clones were read by immunoSEQ multiplex PCR, and TCRdb kept only the in-frame ones, dropping some. Among millions of clones listed, roughly 94% were seen once. Sequencing was performed on naive CD8+ T cells sorted from blood. The receptor set was obtained from a man younger than 30 in good health. The CDR3 runs from the conserved cysteine through the conserved F or W. D genes are given only for firm matches. Not all rows give a size; the values are once, few, many and, for expanded clones, a class.

TRBJ1-1 few 11 . TRBV7-9 TGTGCCAGCAGCGCTAACACTGAAGCTTTCTTT CASSANTEAFF
TRBJ2-7 . 14 . TRBV10-2 TGCGCCAGCAGCTCAGGGAAATTCTCCTACGAGCAGTACTTC CASSSGKFSYEQYF
TRBJ1-4 once 15 . TRBV7-9 TGTGCCAGCAGCCCCCGGGTGACAACTAATGAAAAACTGTTTTTT CASSPRVTTNEKLFF
TRBJ2-2 . 14 . TRBV28 TGTGCCAGCACTTATCAGGGATACACCGGGGAGCTGTTTTTT CASTYQGYTGELFF
TRBJ2-5 . 16 TRBD2 TRBV2 TGTGCCAGCAGTGAAGGCCTAGCGGGAGTTGGGGAGACCCAGTACTTC CASSEGLAGVGETQYF
TRBJ1-2 . 15 . TRBV2 TGTGCCAGCAGTGAAGAGGAGGGGGGGTTCTATGGCTACACCTTC CASSEEEGGFYGYTF
TRBJ2-7 once 15 TRBD1 TRBV7-9 TGTGCCAGCAGCGAGGGACAGGGGGCCGTCTACGAGCAGTACTTC CASSEGQGAVYEQYF
TRBJ2-5 . 14 TRBD1 TRBV27 TGTGCCAGCAGTTCGACAGGGGGGCAAGAGACCCAGTACTTC CASSSTGGQETQYF
TRBJ2-4 . 15 . TRBV5-8 TGTGCCAGCAGTCCTTCCGTTACCTGGCGGGACATTCAGTACTTC CASSPSVTWRDIQYF
TRBJ1-1 . 14 . TRBV28 TGTGCCAGCAGTTTCCCATTAACAACAACTGAAGCTTTCTTT CASSFPLTTTEAFF
TRBJ1-3 . 14 . TRBV7-2 TGTGCCAGCAGCTTAGTGGGCTCTGGAAACACCATATATTTT CASSLVGSGNTIYF
TRBJ2-2 . 12 TRBD2 TRBV6-6 TGTGCCAGCAGTTACGGGGGGGATAAGCTGTTTTTT CASSYGGDKLFF
TRBJ2-5 . 14 TRBD2 TRBV7-9 TGTGCCAGCGGAGGGACTAGCGGCCAAGAGACCCAGTACTTC CASGGTSGQETQYF
TRBJ2-3 . 14 . TRBV28 TGTGCCAGCAGTTGGGTCGGGGGCACAGATACGCAGTATTTT CASSWVGGTDTQYF
TRBJ2-7 . 15 TRBD1 TRBV14 TGTGCCAGCAGCCAAGGGACAGGGGGAGGCCTCGAGCAGTACTTC CASSQGTGGGLEQYF
TRBJ2-5 . 11 . TRBV11-2 TGTGCCAGCAGCTTATCAGAGACCCAGTACTTC CASSLSETQYF
TRBJ2-7 . 16 . TRBV6-1 TGTGCCAGCAGTGAAGCGGGTCCTTGGCAGGGCGGCGAGCAGTACTTC CASSEAGPWQGGEQYF
TRBJ1-3 . 16 . TRBV18 TGTGCCAGCTCACCACCCGTAATTGGCTCTGGAAACACCATATATTTT CASSPPVIGSGNTIYF
TRBJ1-1 . 17 . TRBV19 TGTGCCAGTAGTACATTCTCGCCGGGCCCCTCGGAGACTGAAGCTTTCTTT CASSTFSPGPSETEAFF
TRBJ1-4 . 12 . TRBV4-1 TGCGCCAGCAGCCCAGAGGGTGAAAAACTGTTTTTT CASSPEGEKLFF
TRBJ2-1 . 12 . TRBV2 TGTGCCATCACCTATAGCTGGAATGAGCAGTTCTTC CAITYSWNEQFF
TRBJ1-5 . 13 . TRBV27 TGTGCCAGCTCCACGGTTTTTGGTCAGCCCCAGCATTTT CASSTVFGQPQHF
TRBJ2-1 . 16 TRBD2 TRBV7-8 TGTGCCAGCAGCTTAACGACTAGCGGGGCCCCCAATGAGCAGTTCTTC CASSLTTSGAPNEQFF
TRBJ1-5 . 16 TRBD1 TRBV10-2 TGCGCCAGCAGTGGCGCAGGGGGGCTGTCGGGTCAGCCCCAGCATTTT CASSGAGGLSGQPQHF
TRBJ1-1 . 15 . TRBV9 TGTGCCAGCAGCGTAGGTGGCCTCATGAACACTGAAGCTTTCTTT CASSVGGLMNTEAFF
TRBJ2-7 . 13 . TRBV6-5 TGTGCCAGCACCAGGGGGGAAACCTACGAGCAGTACTTC CASTRGETYEQYF
TRBJ1-1 . 12 TRBD1 TRBV29-1 TGCAGCGTTGTGGGACAGGGGGTTGAAGCTTTCTTT CSVVGQGVEAFF
TRBJ1-2 . 15 . TRBV6-1 TGTGCCAGCAGTGAAGGCCGACCTGCTTACTATGGCTACACCTTC CASSEGRPAYYGYTF
TRBJ2-3 . 11 . TRBV10-2 TGCGCCAGCGTAGAGAGTGATACGCAGTATTTT CASVESDTQYF
TRBJ2-7 . 18 TRBD1 TRBV10-3 TGTGCCATCAGTGAGTCCAACACAGGGACAGGATATTCCTACGAGCAGTACTTC CAISESNTGTGYSYEQYF
TRBJ2-7 once 13 . TRBV27 TGTGCCAGCAGTTTAAGCACCGCTTACGAGCAGTACTTC CASSLSTAYEQYF
TRBJ2-1 . 14 . TRBV11-2 TGTGCCAGCAGCTTAGCCGGGACGGTGGAGGGGCAGTTCTTC CASSLAGTVEGQFF
TRBJ2-5 . 16 TRBD2 TRBV4-1 TGCGCCAGCAGCTATACTAGCGGGGGGCTACAAGAGACCCAGTACTTC CASSYTSGGLQETQYF